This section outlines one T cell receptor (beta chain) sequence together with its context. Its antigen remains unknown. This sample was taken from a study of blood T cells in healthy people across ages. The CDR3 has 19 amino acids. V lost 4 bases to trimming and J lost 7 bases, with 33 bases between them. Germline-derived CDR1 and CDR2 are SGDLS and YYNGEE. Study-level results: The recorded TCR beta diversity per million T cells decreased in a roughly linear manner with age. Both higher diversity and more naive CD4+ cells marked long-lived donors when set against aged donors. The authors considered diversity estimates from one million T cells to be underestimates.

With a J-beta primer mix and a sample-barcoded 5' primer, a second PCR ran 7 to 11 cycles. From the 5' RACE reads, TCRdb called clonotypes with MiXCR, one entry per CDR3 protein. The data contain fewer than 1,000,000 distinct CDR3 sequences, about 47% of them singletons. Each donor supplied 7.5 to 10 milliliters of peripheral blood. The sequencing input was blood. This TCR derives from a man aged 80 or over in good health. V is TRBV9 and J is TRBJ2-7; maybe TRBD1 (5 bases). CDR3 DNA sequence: TGTGCCAGCAGCCCCCTCCCGACAGTTTTGGGCACTCCTACTGGGGAGCAGTACTTC. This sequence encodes CASSPLPTVLGTPTGEQYF.